These 18 T cell receptor beta chains were all obtained from the same sample, sequenced in a study of blood T cell repertoires in COVID-19. Libraries were prepared by immunoSEQ multiplex PCR; TCRdb keeps only in-frame clonotypes and omits some of them. Among 90,000 to 100,000 clones listed, 70% to 90% were seen once. Material: peripheral blood. All receptors come from a woman between 55 and 75 years old with COVID-19, enrolled during active disease.

In its sample, this clone was seen a few times. J is TRBJ2-7 and V is TRBV4-2, with 10 bases identical to TRBD1. The CDR3 is made up of 15 amino acids. The V and J ends lost 4 bases and 3 bases, in that order; junction bases with no gene match: 6. Germline CDR1 reads LGHNA; CDR2 reads YNFKEQ. CDR3 protein: CASSRRDRGFYEQYF. CDR3 DNA sequence: TGTGCCAGCAGCCGCAGGGACAGGGGATTCTACGAGCAGTACTTC.

This clone has just a few counts. As DNA, the CDR3 is TGTGCCAGCAGCCAAGATTCACAGGGTCGAAACACCATATATTTT. It yields the protein CASSQDSQGRNTIYF. The rearrangement joins TRBV3-1 (or the pseudogene TRBV3-2) to TRBJ1-3, with D tentatively TRBD1 (6 bases). In germline, CDR1 is LGHDT, CDR2 YNNKEL (reference sequence). The CDR3 is 15 amino acids. Trimming shortened V by 0 bases and J by 5 bases, and 11 bases separated the two germline ends.

This clone was counted between two and nine times. The CDR3 nucleotides read TGTGCCAGCAGTGAAAGGGGGTACAACACCGGGGAGCTGTTTTTT. It codes for CASSERGYNTGELFF. The chain carries TRBV6-1 and TRBJ2-2; perhaps TRBD1 as D (6 bases). V lost 2 bases, J lost 2 bases, and 9 bases lay in between. This CDR3 region has 15 residues. CDR1 MNHNS and CDR2 SASEGT come from the germline V gene.

The chain uses TRBV6-5 and TRBJ2-2; 8 nucleotides agree with TRBD1. The CDR3 length is 16 residues. J gave up 2 bases and V 2 bases, and 4 bases lay outside the gene matches. The germline gives CDR1 MNHEY, CDR2 SVGAGI. The CDR3 region has the DNA TGTGCCAGCAGTTACCCCGGACAGGGAAACACCGGGGAGCTGTTTTTT. This translates into CASSYPGQGNTGELFF.

This CDR3 reads CASSRRGRAGWELFF. In nucleotides, the CDR3 is TGTGCCAGCAGCCGCAGGGGGCGGGCCGGTTGGGAACTGTTTTTT. The chain links TRBV6-5 to TRBJ1-4, with TRBD1 identical over 8 bases. Trimming at V came to 6 bases and at J to 12 bases, leaving 15 bases not matched to a gene. The germline V gene encodes CDR1 MNHEY and CDR2 SVGAGI. CDR3 size: 15 residues.

This clone came up a few times. CDR3 DNA: TGTGCCAGCAGCCAAGAGGCCGCGGGGGGCGGGGGCACAAAAAACATTCAGTACTTC. As protein: CASSQEAAGGGGTKNIQYF. This sequence joins TRBV4-2 and TRBJ2-4, with 8 bases aligning to TRBD2. The CDR3 has 19 amino acids. Per the germline V gene, CDR1 is LGHNA and CDR2 is YNFKEQ. The V segment lost 0 bases and the J segment 4 bases; nucleotides outside the gene matches: 14.

This rearrangement joins TRBV11-1 to TRBJ2-7, with TRBD1 as a possible D gene (6 bases). V lost 5 bases to trimming and J lost 0 bases, with 14 bases between them. Looked up from germline, CDR1 is SGHAT and CDR2 is FQDESV (reference sequence). CDR3 length equals 15 residues. CDR3 in amino acids: CASSPSTGLSYEQYF. The DNA of the CDR3 is TGTGCCAGCAGCCCATCGACAGGACTCTCCTACGAGCAGTACTTC.

The chain combines TRBV12-3 or TRBV12-4 with TRBJ1-2, with D possibly matching TRBD1 (5 bases). The ends were cut back, 6 bases at V and 5 bases at J, with 10 bases in the middle. The CDR3 runs to 12 residues. CDR3: CASSQQAYGYTF. The CDR3 coding sequence is TGTGCCAGCAGCCAACAGGCATATGGCTACACCTTC.

The rearrangement uses TRBV30 and TRBJ1-2; 8 positions match TRBD1. The CDR3 has 13 amino acids. Germline lookup yields CDR1 GTSNPN and CDR2 SVGIG (reference sequence). V was clipped by 4 bases and J by 2 bases; unmatched bases: 3. CDR3 loop: CAWMGQENYGYTF. CDR3 coding DNA: TGTGCCTGGATGGGACAGGAAAACTATGGCTACACCTTC.

V gene TRBV28 combines with J gene TRBJ2-7; TRBD1 matches at 9 bases. The CDR3 consists of 17 residues. Germline-derived CDR1 and CDR2 are MDHEN and SYDVKM. Trimming took 6 bases from V and 4 from J; bases not matched to a gene: 16. CDR3 DNA: TGTGCCAGCAGCCCTACAGGGGGCGCTGACCTCATATACGAGCAGTACTTC. Amino acids: CASSPTGGADLIYEQYF.

The CDR3 DNA is TGCGCCAGCAGCTTGTCCGGGGGATGGGGCTACACCTTC. This gives the protein CASSLSGGWGYTF. The chain uses TRBV5-1 and TRBJ1-2, with a possible D match to TRBD1 (5 bases). The V end was cut by 1 base, the J end by 8 bases, with 12 bases between. This CDR3 region has 13 residues. Germline-derived CDR1 and CDR2 are SGHRS and YFSETQ. Complete variable domain (other parts from reference TRBV5-1 and TRBJ1-2): KAGVTQTPRYLIKTRGQQVTLSCSPISGHRSVSWYQQTPGQGLQFLFEYFSETQRNKGNFPGRFSGRQFSNSRSEMNVSTLELGDSALYLCASSLSGGWGYTFGSGTRLTVV.

This chain joins TRBV3-1 (or the pseudogene TRBV3-2) and TRBJ1-6; 7 bases match TRBD1. CDR1 and CDR2 from the germline V gene are LGHDT and YNNKEL (reference sequence). CDR3 size: 16 residues. Unmatched junction bases numbered 3, after V lost 4 bases and J lost 0 bases. The CDR3 DNA is TGTGCCAGCAGCCGCCAGGGGGGCTCCTATAATTCACCCCTCCACTTT. It is translated as CASSRQGGSYNSPLHF.

The chain joins TRBV10-3 to TRBJ2-1; 7 bases align to TRBD1. J gave up 0 bases and V 1 base, and 3 bases lay outside the gene matches. CDR3 length: 16 amino acids. Germline-derived CDR1 and CDR2 are ENHRY and SYGVKD. CDR3 sequence (DNA): TGTGCCATCAGTGAGTACCCAGGGGGCTCCTACAATGAGCAGTTCTTC. It specifies CAISEYPGGSYNEQFF.

The rearrangement joins TRBV19 to TRBJ1-5; tentative D call: TRBD1 (5 bases). Looked up from germline, CDR1 is LNHDA and CDR2 is SQIVND (reference sequence). This CDR3 has 13 residues. V dropped 10 bases and J dropped 5 bases, with 15 bases sitting between them. The CDR3 is CATAWGEYQPQHF. The CDR3 DNA reads TGTGCCACCGCTTGGGGGGAGTATCAGCCCCAGCATTTT.

This clone has only a few counts. V is TRBV5-6 and J is TRBJ1-1, with D unresolved. The CDR3 is 12 residues long. Trimming took off 2 bases at V and 6 bases at J, with 8 bases between the two ends. CDR1 and CDR2 from the germline V gene are SGHDT and YYEEEE. The CDR3: CASSFSYAEAFF. DNA of the CDR3: TGTGCCAGCAGCTTTTCCTATGCTGAAGCTTTCTTT.

V usage is TRBV10-1 and J usage is TRBJ1-1, with a weak D call TRBD1 (5 bases). This CDR3 has 13 residues. Germline lookup yields CDR1 WNHNN and CDR2 SYGVQD (reference sequence). Trimming stripped 6 bases from V and 0 bases from J, with 8 bases between. CDR3: CASSGGLNTEAFF. The CDR3 DNA sequence: TGCGCCAGCAGCGGGGGATTGAACACTGAAGCTTTCTTT.

The V and J genes are TRBV19 and TRBJ2-3, with 9 nucleotides matching TRBD2. Germline V gene sequence: CDR1 LNHDA, CDR2 SQIVND (reference sequence). Germline trimming cut 5 bases from V and 0 bases from J; bases unmatched to any gene: 15. The CDR3 runs to 19 residues. The CDR3: CASSGGLLAGHPSTDTQYF. The CDR3, as DNA: TGTGCCAGTAGTGGTGGGCTTCTAGCGGGGCACCCTAGCACAGATACGCAGTATTTT.

The gene calls are TRBV7-9 and TRBJ2-3, with 7 positions matching TRBD1. The CDR3 sequence is 15 residues long. V lost 5 bases to trimming and J lost 0 bases; unmatched junction nucleotides: 5. The V gene's germline CDR1 is SEHNR and CDR2 FQNEAQ (reference sequence). This CDR3 is CASSRQGLSTDTQYF. The CDR3 bases are TGTGCCAGCAGCCGACAGGGATTGAGCACAGATACGCAGTATTTT.